Listed below are T cell receptor beta chains from one sample, sequenced in a study of CD8+ T cells in alopecia areata. Sequencing was performed with immunoSEQ multiplex PCR; in TCRdb, only in-frame clones are kept and a portion is missing. Found here are around 86,000 clones, 70% to 80% of them singletons; the top ten hold 17%. The sample here was CD8+ T cells sorted from blood, taken at week 44, from a patient treated with tofacitinib. These receptors came from a human donor with alopecia areata. The CDR3 runs from the conserved cysteine through the conserved F or W. Fields, in order: V gene, D gene, J gene, clone size, CDR3 protein, CDR3 DNA. D genes are given only for firm matches. Size is omitted from some rows. Given values are once, few, many or a class for expanded clones.

>TRBV2|-|TRBJ2-5|-
CASSETGEQETQYF
TGTGCCAGCAGTGAAACAGGTGAACAAGAGACCCAGTACTTC
>TRBV4-3|-|TRBJ2-2|few
CASSQDLGPGELFF
TGCGCCAGCAGCCAAGATTTGGGGCCCGGGGAGCTGTTTTTT
>TRBV25-1|-|TRBJ2-2|-
CASSEGGSGELFF
TGTGCCAGCAGTGAAGGGGGAAGCGGGGAGCTGTTTTTT
>TRBV5-6|TRBD1|TRBJ2-2|-
CASSQTGETGELFF
TGTGCCAGCAGCCAGACAGGGGAGACCGGGGAGCTGTTTTTT
>TRBV6-5|TRBD2|TRBJ2-3|-
CASSERGGTDTQYF
TGTGCCAGCAGTGAGCGGGGGGGCACAGATACGCAGTATTTT
>TRBV11-2|-|TRBJ1-2|-
CASSLTTATHLYGYTF
TGTGCCAGCAGCTTGACGACAGCCACCCACCTCTATGGCTACACCTTC
>TRBV30|-|TRBJ1-5|-
CAWSQQGGGQPQHF
TGTGCCTGGAGTCAACAGGGTGGCGGTCAGCCCCAGCATTTT
>TRBV29-1|-|TRBJ2-7|-
CSVVGGSYEQYF
TGCAGCGTTGTAGGGGGGTCCTACGAGCAGTACTTC
>TRBV27|-|TRBJ2-2|-
CASSYSQGTGELFF
TGTGCCAGCAGCTATTCACAGGGCACCGGGGAGCTGTTTTTT
>TRBV4-3|TRBD2|TRBJ2-7|-
CASSRLAGDYEQYF
TGCGCCAGCAGCCGGCTAGCGGGGGACTACGAGCAGTACTTC
>TRBV4-3|TRBD1|TRBJ2-7|-
CASSQELTGTGVIYEQYF
TGCGCCAGCAGCCAAGAACTGACGGGGACAGGGGTCATCTACGAGCAGTACTTC
>TRBV7-8|-|TRBJ1-3|-
CASSPNRESGNTIYF
TGTGCCAGCAGCCCGAACAGGGAATCTGGAAACACCATATATTTT
>TRBV4-3|-|TRBJ1-2|-
CASSQDRAGDGYTF
TGCGCCAGCAGCCAAGATCGGGCGGGTGATGGCTACACCTTC
>TRBV12-5|-|TRBJ2-3|-
CASGPRGLTDTQYF
TGTGCTAGTGGTCCTCGGGGGCTCACAGATACGCAGTATTTT
>TRBV29-1|-|TRBJ1-6|-
CSAKTGGLNSPLHF
TGCAGCGCCAAGACGGGGGGACTTAATTCACCCCTCCACTTT
>TRBV5-1|-|TRBJ1-1|few
CASSSLGLEAFF
TGCGCCAGCAGCTCCTTAGGTCTAGAGGCTTTCTTT
>TRBV15|-|TRBJ1-1|-
CATSAAARLSGTEAFF
TGTGCCACCAGCGCTGCCGCCCGTCTTTCGGGCACTGAAGCTTTCTTT
>TRBV19|-|TRBJ1-1|-
CASSISGAFTEAFF
TGTGCCAGTAGTATTTCAGGGGCGTTCACTGAAGCTTTCTTT
>TRBV23-1|-|TRBJ1-5|few
CASGYRDGSWQPQHF
TGCGCCAGCGGATACCGGGACGGTAGTTGGCAGCCCCAGCATTTT
>TRBV9|-|TRBJ1-2|-
CASSVVGQAANYGYTF
TGTGCCAGCAGCGTAGTCGGTCAGGCGGCTAACTATGGCTACACCTTC
>TRBV5-6|TRBD2|TRBJ2-3|once
CASIGRTSGDTDTQYF
TGTGCCAGCATCGGTCGGACTAGCGGGGACACAGATACGCAGTATTTT
>TRBV7-6|-|TRBJ1-1|-
CASSYGRSTEAFF
TGTGCCAGCAGCTATGGGAGATCCACTGAAGCTTTCTTT
>TRBV11-2|TRBD1|TRBJ2-7|once
CASSSNRGEEQYF
TGTGCCAGCAGCTCCAACAGGGGAGAGGAGCAGTACTTC
>TRBV7-6|-|TRBJ2-1|-
CASSGWGDEQFF
TGTGCCAGCAGCGGGTGGGGGGATGAGCAGTTCTTC
>TRBV18|-|TRBJ2-1|-
CASSLGQPQGNEQFF
TGTGCCAGCTCGCTTGGACAGCCCCAAGGCAATGAGCAGTTCTTC
>TRBV6-1|-|TRBJ2-5|-
CASSEFNSLYQETQYF
TGTGCCAGCAGTGAGTTCAACTCCTTATACCAAGAGACCCAGTACTTC
>TRBV7-9|TRBD1|TRBJ2-1|once
CASSSTTGMGNEQFF
TGTGCCAGCAGCTCGACGACAGGGATGGGTAATGAGCAGTTCTTC
>TRBV7-9|TRBD2|TRBJ2-1|-
CASSFPTSGGSNGQFF
TGTGCCAGCAGCTTTCCGACTAGCGGGGGATCGAACGGGCAGTTCTTC
>TRBV7-8|TRBD2|TRBJ2-5|few
CASSPRGSKLDQTQYF
TGTGCCAGCAGCCCCCGCGGGAGCAAGTTGGATCAGACCCAGTACTTC
>TRBV29-1|-|TRBJ1-1|-
CSVGTGVNTEAFF
TGCAGCGTTGGAACGGGGGTGAACACTGAAGCTTTCTTT
>TRBV6-4|-|TRBJ2-3|-
CASSEDVRTDTQYF
TGTGCCAGCAGTGAAGATGTCCGGACAGATACGCAGTATTTT
>TRBV5-8|-|TRBJ1-2|-
CASSLARRGRDNGYTF
TGTGCCAGCAGCTTGGCCCGGCGCGGCAGGGACAATGGCTACACCTTC
>TRBV29-1|TRBD2|TRBJ2-1|-
CSVEEGGGDYNEQFF
TGCAGCGTTGAAGAGGGCGGGGGGGACTACAATGAGCAGTTCTTC
>TRBV6-5|TRBD1|TRBJ1-2|-
CASSRNRGWDYGYTF
TGTGCCAGCAGTCGAAACAGGGGTTGGGACTATGGCTACACCTTC
>TRBV11-3|-|TRBJ2-1|-
CASSLLSSNEQFF
TGTGCCAGCAGCTTACTATCTAGCAATGAGCAGTTCTTC
>TRBV11-2|-|TRBJ2-6|few
CASSRDGGANVLTF
TGTGCCAGCAGCCGGGACGGTGGGGCCAACGTCCTGACTTTC
>TRBV28|TRBD2|TRBJ2-5|medium-sized
CASSPRASGAQETQYF
TGTGCCAGCAGCCCCAGGGCTAGCGGGGCCCAAGAGACCCAGTACTTC
>TRBV6-4|-|TRBJ2-2|few
CASSAGTGELFF
TGTGCCAGCAGTGCAGGGACCGGGGAGCTGTTTTTT
>TRBV2|TRBD2|TRBJ2-1|-
CASRGLEPDSEQFF
TGTGCCAGCAGGGGACTAGAACCTGATTCTGAGCAGTTCTTC
>TRBV29-1|-|TRBJ2-5|-
CSVEGAAPGEYF
TGCAGCGTTGAAGGGGCCGCACCGGGGGAGTACTTC
>TRBV4-3|-|TRBJ2-1|few
CASSQDGTPNEQFF
TGCGCCAGCAGCCAAGATGGGACTCCCAATGAGCAGTTCTTC
>TRBV5-1|-|TRBJ2-1|few
CASSLEPRANEQFF
TGCGCCAGCAGCTTGGAGCCCCGGGCCAATGAGCAGTTCTTC
>TRBV11-2|-|TRBJ2-5|-
CASSLDWGETQYF
TGTGCCAGCAGCTTAGATTGGGGCGAGACCCAGTACTTC
>TRBV18|-|TRBJ2-7|-
CASSPADRTYEQYF
TGTGCCAGCTCACCCGCGGACAGAACCTACGAGCAGTACTTC
>TRBV9|-|TRBJ1-2|-
CASRGPPHYGYTF
TGTGCCAGCAGGGGGCCTCCCCACTATGGCTACACCTTC
>TRBV29-1|-|TRBJ1-2|once
CSVESAGAYGYTF
TGCAGCGTTGAATCGGCAGGGGCATATGGCTACACCTTC
>TRBV11-3|-|TRBJ1-2|-
CASSLPENYGYTF
TGTGCCAGCAGCTTACCGGAGAACTATGGCTACACCTTC
>TRBV13|-|TRBJ2-3|-
CASSSPGSQYF
TGTGCCAGCAGCTCGCCCGGATCACAGTATTTT
>TRBV12-5|-|TRBJ1-1|-
CASGALRGSEAFF
TGTGCTAGTGGCGCCCTAAGGGGATCTGAAGCTTTCTTT
>TRBV4-1|TRBD1|TRBJ2-5|few
CASSPQGAAAFETQYF
TGCGCCAGCAGTCCACAGGGGGCCGCCGCCTTCGAGACCCAGTACTTC
>TRBV9|TRBD1|TRBJ2-7|few
CASSARNRGTEQYF
TGTGCCAGCAGCGCCCGAAACAGGGGGACCGAGCAGTACTTC
>TRBV13|-|TRBJ2-7|-
CASSPPGQVPYEQYF
TGTGCCAGCAGCCCGCCCGGGCAAGTCCCCTACGAGCAGTACTTC
>TRBV6-4|-|TRBJ1-5|-
CASSYAGNLEPQHF
TGTGCCAGCAGTTACGCGGGGAACCTTGAGCCCCAGCATTTT
>TRBV30|-|TRBJ2-2|few
CAWRGGSANTGELFF
TGTGCCTGGAGGGGTGGCTCCGCGAACACCGGGGAGCTGTTTTTT